The 5 T cell receptor beta chains below all came from one sample that was sequenced in a study of CD8 T cells in ankylosing spondylitis. Their antigens are not known. Regarding the study as a whole: In ankylosing spondylitis blood, a motif of 7 to 9 highly homologous TCR beta variants appeared characteristic.

TCRdb fed the 5' RACE reads into MiXCR, producing one record per CDR3 protein. The sample includes more than 400,000 distinct CDR3 sequences, over 4% of them seen just once. Sequenced input: blood, either unsorted or a sorted T cell fraction (not recorded which). The receptors were gathered from a male donor with ankylosing spondylitis.

This clonotype was seen only a few times. The chain couples TRBV4-1 to TRBJ1-6; D remains unclear. V lost 0 bases and J 8 bases, leaving 8 bases between the germline ends. The CDR3 spans 14 residues. Germline V gene lookup returns CDR1 MGHRA and CDR2 YSYEKL. The CDR3 bases are TGCGCCAGCAGCCAAGATCCCACAGATTCACCCCTCCACTTT. Its protein product is CASSQDPTDSPLHF.

Many counts were recorded for this clonotype. This chain joins TRBV12-3 or TRBV12-4 and TRBJ2-2, with a tentative D call TRBD1 (5 bases). Deletions cut 5 bases from V and 7 bases from J, with 14 bases between. The CDR3 runs to 14 residues. The CDR3 sequence: CASSVQGYGGELFF. The CDR3 DNA reads TGTGCCAGCAGTGTTCAGGGATACGGCGGGGAGCTGTTTTTT.

The V gene is TRBV25-1, the J gene TRBJ1-1; D not certain. The V gene lost 9 bases and the J gene lost 1 base, with 15 bases spanning the gap. Germline-derived CDR1 and CDR2 are MGHDK and SYGVNS. The CDR3 totals 14 residues. The CDR3 region has the DNA TGTGCCAGGGGCCCAAGGCGGCAGAACACTGAAGCTTTCTTT. Its protein is CARGPRRQNTEAFF.

The table lists this clonotype with many counts. V is TRBV28 and J is TRBJ2-3; 9 bases map to TRBD1. Germline values: CDR1 MDHEN, CDR2 SYDVKM. This CDR3 is built from 16 residues. Unmatched junction bases numbered 14, after V lost 5 bases and J lost 8 bases. The CDR3 nucleotides read TGTGCCAGCAGTGAACTACAGGGGGCCCGACTGGCTACGCAGTATTTT. This gives the protein CASSELQGARLATQYF.

This clonotype was observed many times. The chain recombines TRBV4-3 with TRBJ2-2, with no clear D. The CDR3 covers 15 residues. In germline, CDR1 is LGHNA, CDR2 YSLEER. The ends were cut back, 2 bases at V and 7 bases at J, with 14 bases in the middle. CDR3 DNA: TGCGCCAGCAGCCAAAGCTATGCGGCGAGCGGGGAGCTGTTTTTT. Translated, it gives CASSQSYAASGELFF.